The 10 T cell receptor beta chains given below trace back to one sample, sequenced in a study of control samples from healthy donors and cancer patients. Generated by immunoSEQ multiplex PCR, the TCRdb table keeps only in-frame clones and is missing some. Of under 55,000 clones listed, around 93% are singletons. Source material: PBMCs. These receptors came from a woman aged 40 to 50 with head and neck cancer.

V is TRBV29-1 and J is TRBJ2-3; D assignment may be TRBD1 or TRBD2 (7 bases each). V was clipped by 4 bases and J by 0 bases, with 17 bases between them. The germline V gene encodes CDR1 SQVTM and CDR2 ANQGSEA. This CDR3 spans 16 amino acids. The CDR3 protein is CSVGSGGDPSTDTQYF. CDR3 DNA sequence: TGCAGCGTTGGATCAGGGGGGGATCCTAGCACAGATACGCAGTATTTT.

The CDR3 bases are TGTGCCACCCTCCCCCGGAGGGTCAATCAGCCCCAGCATTTT. It specifies CATLPRRVNQPQHF. The chain carries TRBV6-5 and TRBJ1-5; D remains unclear. The CDR3 is made up of 14 amino acids. CDR1 is MNHEY and CDR2 is SVGAGI in the germline V gene. V was shortened by 10 bases and J by 3 bases, with 16 bases between the two germline ends.

This sequence joins TRBV29-1 and TRBJ1-1; D is perhaps TRBD1 (5 bases). Germline CDR1 is SQVTM and CDR2 is ANQGSEA. V lost 4 bases and J lost 4, with 10 bases in between. The CDR3 consists of 12 residues. The CDR3 DNA follows: TGCAGCGTTGTCGGGGGTCGCACTGAAGCTTTCTTT. It codes for CSVVGGRTEAFF.

The CDR3 here is CASGGPGLETQYF. The CDR3, as DNA: TGTGCCAGCGGAGGGCCGGGGCTGGAGACCCAGTACTTC. The chain has TRBV3-1 (or the pseudogene TRBV3-2) and TRBJ2-5; TRBD2 might be the D (6 bases). Germline CDR1 LGHDT, CDR2 YNNKEL (reference sequence). The CDR3 spans 13 residues. V gave up 8 bases and J gave up 5 bases, with 15 bases separating them.

The CDR3 DNA is TGTGCCAGCAGCCCCCTAACAGGGAAATCTTACGAGCAGTACTTC. Its translation is CASSPLTGKSYEQYF. This rearrangement joins TRBV5-6 to TRBJ2-7, with D perhaps TRBD1 (6 bases). CDR1 is SGHDT and CDR2 is YYEEEE in the germline V gene. V was clipped by 4 bases and J by 4 bases, with 18 bases between them. This CDR3 comprises 15 residues.

In DNA, the CDR3 is TGCGCCAGCAGTCAGGCTAGCGGGGTGCAGTTCTTC. This sequence encodes CASSQASGVQFF. The rearrangement uses TRBV23-1 and TRBJ2-1; 9 positions match TRBD2. TRBV23-1 is an ORF; its function is uncertain. This CDR3 spans 12 amino acids. The J segment lost 12 bases and the V segment lost 3 bases, leaving 3 bases of the junction unmatched.

The J gene is TRBJ2-5, the V gene TRBV5-6; D may be TRBD2 (6 bases). From germline, CDR1 is SGHDT and CDR2 YYEEEE. CDR3 length: 11 amino acids. V lost 2 bases, J lost 7 bases, and 6 bases lay in between. This chain's CDR3 is CASSFGGTQYF. The CDR3 DNA is TGTGCCAGCAGCTTCGGGGGGACCCAGTACTTC.

The chain carries TRBV5-1 and TRBJ1-1, with a weak D call TRBD1 (5 bases). Trimming cost V 6 bases and J 4 bases, with 16 bases left between them. Germline CDR1 and CDR2: SGHRS and YFSETQ. The CDR3 runs to 14 residues. CDR3 sequence reads: CASTTQGTGTEAFF. CDR3 DNA: TGCGCCAGCACCACACAAGGGACGGGCACTGAAGCTTTCTTT.

The rearrangement links TRBV2 to TRBJ2-5, with 7 nucleotides matching TRBD1. The CDR3 is 13 residues long. The V segment lost 6 bases and the J segment 7 bases; nucleotides outside the gene matches: 8. Germline V gene data show CDR1 as SNHLY and CDR2 as FYNNEI. This chain's CDR3 is CASRTGSVWTQYF. The CDR3 nucleotides are TGTGCCAGCAGGACAGGGTCGGTATGGACCCAGTACTTC.

The chain combines TRBV28 with TRBJ2-2, with TRBD2 matching 9 bases. The CDR3 loop spans 18 amino acids. V dropped 1 base and J dropped 7; count of bases not matched to a gene: 13. Germline V gene lookup returns CDR1 MDHEN and CDR2 SYDVKM. The CDR3 DNA reads TGTGCCAGCAGTTTATTAGTACGTAGCGGGAGAATGATCGGGGAGCTGTTTTTT. This sequence encodes CASSLLVRSGRMIGELFF.